This T cell receptor beta chain was profiled in a study of patients and donors after allogeneic stem cell transplantation (dated by TCRdb to the early 2020s). CDR1 and CDR2 (SQVTM, ANQGSEA) derive from the germline V gene. V is shortened by 5 bases, J by 1 base, and the region joining them spans 17 bases. Taken from cysteine to phenylalanine, the CDR3 has 15 residues. CDR3 DNA is the only sequence kept; it has 45 bases, read in frame from the first base. This clonotype was seen a few times. It lacks a known antigen. The input lacks base qualities; no much larger clone sits a single base away. The library was built by means of RT-PCR. The listed sequencing device is NextSeq 550. TCRdb reprocessed the public reads (quality trimming at Q25 with fastp, clone calling with MiXCR) and kept in-frame beta chains. Under each unique CDR3 protein, matching rows form one entry showing the most common genes and DNA. This sample has about 960,000 distinct CDR3 sequences in its table, and about a sixth of those were observed once. The ten largest clones take up roughly 6% of the sample.

The receptor chain draws on TRBV29-1 and TRBJ1-1; the D gene is possibly TRBD1, with 5 bases matching. The sequence came from a human donor who was either an allogeneic HSCT recipient or a stem cell or donor lymphocyte infusion donor (not recorded which). It is not recorded whose cells these are; they may come from a transplant donor. Sequencing was done on a sample of blood, either unsorted or a sorted T cell fraction (not recorded which). The encoded CDR3 is CSVQHYAGTNTEAFF. The nucleotides are TGCAGCGTTCAGCATTACGCAGGGACGAACACTGAAGCTTTCTTT.